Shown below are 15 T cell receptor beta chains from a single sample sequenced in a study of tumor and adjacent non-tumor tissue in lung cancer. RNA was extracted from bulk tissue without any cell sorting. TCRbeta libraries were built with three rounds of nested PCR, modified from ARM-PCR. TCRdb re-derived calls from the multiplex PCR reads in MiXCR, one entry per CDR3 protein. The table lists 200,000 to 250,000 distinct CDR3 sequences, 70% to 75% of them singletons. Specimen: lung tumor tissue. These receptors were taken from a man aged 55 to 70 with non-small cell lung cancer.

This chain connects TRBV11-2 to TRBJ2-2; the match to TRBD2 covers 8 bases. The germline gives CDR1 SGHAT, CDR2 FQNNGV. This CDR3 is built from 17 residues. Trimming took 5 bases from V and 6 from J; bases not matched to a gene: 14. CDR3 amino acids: CASSDPGGGGYAGELFF. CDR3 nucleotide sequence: TGTGCCAGCAGCGACCCGGGGGGCGGGGGGTATGCCGGGGAGCTGTTTTTT.

The CDR3 here is CASRCREQYF. The CDR3 DNA is TGTGCCAGCCGGTGTCGGGAGCAGTACTTC. The chain carries TRBV21-1 and TRBJ2-7. TRBV21-1 is a pseudogene locus. CDR3 length: 10 residues.

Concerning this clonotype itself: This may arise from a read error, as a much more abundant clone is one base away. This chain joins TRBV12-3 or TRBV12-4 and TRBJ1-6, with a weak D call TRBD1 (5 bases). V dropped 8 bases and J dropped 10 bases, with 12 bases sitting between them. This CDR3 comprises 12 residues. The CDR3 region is CASRVGQSPLHF. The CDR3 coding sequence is TGTGCCAGCCGGGTGGGGCAGTCACCCCTCCACTTT.

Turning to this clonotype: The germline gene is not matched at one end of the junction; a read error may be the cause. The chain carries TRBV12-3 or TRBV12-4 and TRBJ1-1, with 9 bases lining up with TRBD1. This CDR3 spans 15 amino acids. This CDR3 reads CASRLNRGRDTESFF. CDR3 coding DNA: TGTGCCAGCAGGTTAAACAGGGGGCGCGACACTGAATCTTTCTTC.

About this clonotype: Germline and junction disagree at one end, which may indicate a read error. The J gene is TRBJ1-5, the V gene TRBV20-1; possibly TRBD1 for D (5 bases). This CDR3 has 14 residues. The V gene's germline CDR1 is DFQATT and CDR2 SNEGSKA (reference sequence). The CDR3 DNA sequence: TGCAATGCTGCACATGGGGCCCGTAATCAGCCCCAGCATTTT. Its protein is CNAAHGARNQPQHF.

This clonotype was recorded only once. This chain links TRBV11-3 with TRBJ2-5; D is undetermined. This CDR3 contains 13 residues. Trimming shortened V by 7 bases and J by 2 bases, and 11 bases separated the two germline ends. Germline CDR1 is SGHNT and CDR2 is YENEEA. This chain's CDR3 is CASNLVRQETQYF. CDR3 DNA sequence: TGTGCCAGCAACCTGGTCAGGCAAGAGACCCAGTACTTC.

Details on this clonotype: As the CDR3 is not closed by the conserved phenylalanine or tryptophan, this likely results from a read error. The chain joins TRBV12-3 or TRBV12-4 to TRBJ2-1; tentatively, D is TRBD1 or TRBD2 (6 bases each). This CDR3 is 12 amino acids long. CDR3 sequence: CASGGGYNEQFL. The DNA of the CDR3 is TGTGCCAGCGGAGGGGGGTACAATGAACAGTTCCTC.

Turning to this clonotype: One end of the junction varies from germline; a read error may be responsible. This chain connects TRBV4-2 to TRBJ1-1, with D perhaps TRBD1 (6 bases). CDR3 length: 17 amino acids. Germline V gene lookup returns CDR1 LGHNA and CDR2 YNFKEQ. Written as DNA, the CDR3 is TGTGCCAGGAGCCAAGATAGCAGGGGACCCGAGAACACTGAAGCTTTCTTT. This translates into CARSQDSRGPENTEAFF.

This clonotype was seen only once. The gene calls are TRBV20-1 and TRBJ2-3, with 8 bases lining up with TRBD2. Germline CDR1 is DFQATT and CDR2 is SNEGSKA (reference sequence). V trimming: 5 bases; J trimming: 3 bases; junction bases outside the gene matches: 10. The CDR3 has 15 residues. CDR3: CSAGPGSGETDTQYF. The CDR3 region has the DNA TGCAGTGCTGGACCGGGTAGCGGGGAAACAGATACGCAGTATTTT.

CDR3 sequence: CASRPTRRETDTQYF. For the CDR3, the DNA is TGTGCCAGCAGACCTACCAGGCGAGAAACAGATACGCAGTATTTT. This sequence joins TRBV12-3 or TRBV12-4 and TRBJ2-3; D ambiguous. The CDR3 covers 15 residues. V was trimmed by 6 bases and J by 3 bases, leaving 16 bases between them.

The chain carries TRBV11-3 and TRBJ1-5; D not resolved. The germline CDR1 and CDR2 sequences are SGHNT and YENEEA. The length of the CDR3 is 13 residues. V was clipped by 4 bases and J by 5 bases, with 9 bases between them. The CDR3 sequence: CASSSFKDQPQHF. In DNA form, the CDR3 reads TGTGCCAGCAGCTCCTTTAAGGATCAGCCCCAGCATTTT.

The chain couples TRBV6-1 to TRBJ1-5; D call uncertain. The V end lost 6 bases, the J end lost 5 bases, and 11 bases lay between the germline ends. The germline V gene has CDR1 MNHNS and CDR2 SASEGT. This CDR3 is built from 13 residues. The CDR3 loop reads CASRPEPDQPQHF. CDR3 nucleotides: TGTGCCAGCAGACCGGAACCAGATCAGCCCCAGCATTTT.

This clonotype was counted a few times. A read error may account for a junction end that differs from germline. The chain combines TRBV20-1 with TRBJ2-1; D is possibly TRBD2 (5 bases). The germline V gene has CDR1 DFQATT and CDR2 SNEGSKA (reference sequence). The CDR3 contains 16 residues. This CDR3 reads CSALAREPILYNEQFF. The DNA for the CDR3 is TGCAGTGCTCTGGCCCGGGAACCGATCCTGTACAATGAACAGTTCTTC.

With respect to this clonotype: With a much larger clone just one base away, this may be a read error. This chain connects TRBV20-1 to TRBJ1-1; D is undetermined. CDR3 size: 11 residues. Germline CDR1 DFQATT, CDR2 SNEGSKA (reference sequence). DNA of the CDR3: TGCTGTGCCACAAGCCAGAGAGAAGCTTTCTTT. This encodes CCATSQREAFF.

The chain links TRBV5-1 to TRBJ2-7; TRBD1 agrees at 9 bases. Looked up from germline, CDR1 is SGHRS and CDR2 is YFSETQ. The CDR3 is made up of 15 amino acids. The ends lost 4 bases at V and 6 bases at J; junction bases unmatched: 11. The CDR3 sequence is CASSRGTGSLLEQYF. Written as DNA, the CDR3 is TGCGCCAGCAGCCGGGGGACAGGGAGCCTCCTCGAGCAGTACTTC.